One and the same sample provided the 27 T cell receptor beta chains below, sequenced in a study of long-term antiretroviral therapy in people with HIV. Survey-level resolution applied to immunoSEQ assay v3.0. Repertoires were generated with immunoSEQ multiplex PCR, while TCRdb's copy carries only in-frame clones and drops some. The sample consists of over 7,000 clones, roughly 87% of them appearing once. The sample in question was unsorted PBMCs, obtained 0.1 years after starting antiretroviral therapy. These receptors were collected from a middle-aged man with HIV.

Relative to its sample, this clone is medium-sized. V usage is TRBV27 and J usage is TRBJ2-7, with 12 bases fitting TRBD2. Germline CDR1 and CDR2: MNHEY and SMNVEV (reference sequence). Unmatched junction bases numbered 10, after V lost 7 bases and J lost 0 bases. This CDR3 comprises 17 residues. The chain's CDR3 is CASTPLAGGLSSYEQYF. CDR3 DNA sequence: TGTGCCAGCACCCCACTAGCGGGGGGCCTTAGCTCCTACGAGCAGTACTTC.

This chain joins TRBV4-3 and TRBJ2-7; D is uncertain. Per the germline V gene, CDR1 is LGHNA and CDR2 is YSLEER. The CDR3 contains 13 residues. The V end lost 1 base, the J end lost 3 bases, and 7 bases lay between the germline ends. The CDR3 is CASSQVPSYEQYF. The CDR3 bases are TGCGCCAGCAGCCAAGTTCCCAGCTACGAGCAGTACTTC.

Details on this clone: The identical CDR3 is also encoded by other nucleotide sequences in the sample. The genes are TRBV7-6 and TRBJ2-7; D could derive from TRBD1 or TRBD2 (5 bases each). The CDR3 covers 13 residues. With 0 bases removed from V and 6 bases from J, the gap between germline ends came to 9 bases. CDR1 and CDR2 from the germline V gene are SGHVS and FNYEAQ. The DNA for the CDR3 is TGTGCCAGCAGCTTAGCTGGGGGTAGCGAGCAGTACTTC. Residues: CASSLAGGSEQYF.

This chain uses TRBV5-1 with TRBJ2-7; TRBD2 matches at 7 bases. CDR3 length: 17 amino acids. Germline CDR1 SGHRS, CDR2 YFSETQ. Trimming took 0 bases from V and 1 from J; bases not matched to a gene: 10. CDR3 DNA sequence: TGCGCCAGCAGCTTGGGGACGCGGGGAGGGAGGTCCTACGAGCAGTACTTC. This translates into CASSLGTRGGRSYEQYF.

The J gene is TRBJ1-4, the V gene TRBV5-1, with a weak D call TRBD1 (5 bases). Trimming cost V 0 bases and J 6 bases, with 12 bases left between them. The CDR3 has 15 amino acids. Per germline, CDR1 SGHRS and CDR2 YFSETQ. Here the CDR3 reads CASSLARGTHEKLFF. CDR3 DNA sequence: TGCGCCAGCAGCTTGGCCCGGGGGACTCATGAAAAACTGTTTTTT.

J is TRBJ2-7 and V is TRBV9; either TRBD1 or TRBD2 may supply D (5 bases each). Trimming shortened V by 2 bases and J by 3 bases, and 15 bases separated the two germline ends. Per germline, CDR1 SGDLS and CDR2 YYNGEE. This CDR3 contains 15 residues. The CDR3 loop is CASSVGTGRVYEQYF. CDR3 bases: TGTGCCAGCAGCGTCGGGACGGGAAGGGTCTACGAGCAGTACTTC.

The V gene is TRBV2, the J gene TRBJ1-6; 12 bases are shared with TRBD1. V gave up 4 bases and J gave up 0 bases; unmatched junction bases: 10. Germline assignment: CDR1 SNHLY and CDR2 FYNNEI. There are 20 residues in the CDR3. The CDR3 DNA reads TGTGCCAGCAGTGGTTCCGGGACAGGGGGCCTAAGCTCCTATAATTCACCCCTCCACTTT. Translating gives CASSGSGTGGLSSYNSPLHF.

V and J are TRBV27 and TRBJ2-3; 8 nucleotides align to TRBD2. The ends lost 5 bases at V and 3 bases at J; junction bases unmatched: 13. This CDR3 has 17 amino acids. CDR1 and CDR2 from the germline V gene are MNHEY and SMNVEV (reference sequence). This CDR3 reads CASSPYISAGGTDTQYF. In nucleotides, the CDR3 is TGTGCCAGCAGTCCTTATATCTCGGCGGGGGGAACAGATACGCAGTATTTT.

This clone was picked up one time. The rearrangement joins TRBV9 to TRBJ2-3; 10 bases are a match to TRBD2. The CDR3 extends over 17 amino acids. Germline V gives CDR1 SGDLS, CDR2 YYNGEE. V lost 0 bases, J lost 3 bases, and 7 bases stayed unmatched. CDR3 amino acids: CASSVDVSGGATDTQYF. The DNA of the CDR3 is TGTGCCAGCAGCGTAGATGTAAGCGGGGGGGCGACAGATACGCAGTATTTT.

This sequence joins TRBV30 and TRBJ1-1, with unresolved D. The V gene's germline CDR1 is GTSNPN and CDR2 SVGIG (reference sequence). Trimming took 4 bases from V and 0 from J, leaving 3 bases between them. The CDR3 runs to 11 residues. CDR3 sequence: CAWNLNTEAFF. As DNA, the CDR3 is TGTGCCTGGAACTTGAACACTGAAGCTTTCTTT.

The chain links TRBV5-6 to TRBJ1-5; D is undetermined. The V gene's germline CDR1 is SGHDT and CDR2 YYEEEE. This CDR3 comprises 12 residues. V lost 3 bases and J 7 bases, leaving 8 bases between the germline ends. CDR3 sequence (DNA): TGTGCCAGCAGCTCCGAGGGCCAGCCCCAGCATTTT. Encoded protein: CASSSEGQPQHF. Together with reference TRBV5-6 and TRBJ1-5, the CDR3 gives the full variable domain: DAGVTQSPTHLIKTRGQQVTLRCSPKSGHDTVSWYQQALGQGPQFIFQYYEEEERQRGNFPDRFSGHQFPNYSSELNVNALLLGDSALYLCASSSEGQPQHFGDGTRLSIL.

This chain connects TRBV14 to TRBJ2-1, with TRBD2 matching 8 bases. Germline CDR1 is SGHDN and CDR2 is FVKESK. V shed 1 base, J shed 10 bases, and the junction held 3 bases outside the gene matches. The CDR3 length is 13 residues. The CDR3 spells CASSQVRTSEQFF. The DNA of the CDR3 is TGTGCCAGCAGCCAAGTCCGGACTAGCGAGCAGTTCTTC. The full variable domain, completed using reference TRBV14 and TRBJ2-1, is EAGVTQFPSHSVIEKGQTVTLRCDPISGHDNLYWYRRVMGKEIKFLLHFVKESKQDESGMPNNRFLAERTGGTYSTLKVQPAELEDSGVYFCASSQVRTSEQFFGPGTRLTVL.

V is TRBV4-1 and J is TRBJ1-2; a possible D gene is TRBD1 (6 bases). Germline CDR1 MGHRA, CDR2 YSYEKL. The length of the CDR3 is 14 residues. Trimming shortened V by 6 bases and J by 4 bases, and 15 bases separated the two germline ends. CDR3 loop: CASSGQLVGYGYTF. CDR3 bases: TGCGCCAGCAGTGGACAGTTGGTGGGCTATGGCTACACCTTC.

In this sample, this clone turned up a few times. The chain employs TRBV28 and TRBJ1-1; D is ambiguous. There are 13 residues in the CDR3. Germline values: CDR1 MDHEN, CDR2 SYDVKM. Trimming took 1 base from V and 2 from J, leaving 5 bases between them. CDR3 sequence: CASSLSGNTEAFF. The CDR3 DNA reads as TGTGCCAGCAGTTTATCAGGAAACACTGAAGCTTTCTTT.

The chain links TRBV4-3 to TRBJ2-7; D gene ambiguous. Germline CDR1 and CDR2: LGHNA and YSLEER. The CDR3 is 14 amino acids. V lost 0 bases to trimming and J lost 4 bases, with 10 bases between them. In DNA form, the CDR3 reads TGCGCCAGCAGCCAAGATGAGGAGACGTACGAGCAGTACTTC. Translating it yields CASSQDEETYEQYF.

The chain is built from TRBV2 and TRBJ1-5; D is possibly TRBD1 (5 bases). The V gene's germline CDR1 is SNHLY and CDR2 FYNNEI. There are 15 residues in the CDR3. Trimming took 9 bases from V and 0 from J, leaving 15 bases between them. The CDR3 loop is CASTGVDYSNQPQHF. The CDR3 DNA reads TGTGCCAGTACAGGTGTTGATTATAGCAATCAGCCCCAGCATTTT.

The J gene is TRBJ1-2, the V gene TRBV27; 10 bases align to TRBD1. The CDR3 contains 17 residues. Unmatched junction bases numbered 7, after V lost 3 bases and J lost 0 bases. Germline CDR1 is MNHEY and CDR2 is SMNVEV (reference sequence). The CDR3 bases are TGTGCCAGCAGTTTCTTATCTGGACAGGGGGCTAACTATGGCTACACCTTC. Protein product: CASSFLSGQGANYGYTF.

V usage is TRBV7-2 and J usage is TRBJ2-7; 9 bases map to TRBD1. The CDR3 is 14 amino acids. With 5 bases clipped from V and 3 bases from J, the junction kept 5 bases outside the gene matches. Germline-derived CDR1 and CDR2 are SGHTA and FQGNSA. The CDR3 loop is CASSTGTGYYEQYF. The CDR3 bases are TGTGCCAGCAGCACCGGGACAGGGTACTACGAGCAGTACTTC.

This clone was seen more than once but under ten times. Here the CDR3 DNA reads TGTGCCAGCAGATCGGCTTGCACCTTC. Protein product: CASRSACTF. The genes are TRBV6-4 and TRBJ1-2, with D uncertain. The V end was cut by 6 bases, the J end by 13 bases, with 9 bases between. The CDR3 has 9 residues. The germline V gene has CDR1 MRHNA and CDR2 SNTAGT.

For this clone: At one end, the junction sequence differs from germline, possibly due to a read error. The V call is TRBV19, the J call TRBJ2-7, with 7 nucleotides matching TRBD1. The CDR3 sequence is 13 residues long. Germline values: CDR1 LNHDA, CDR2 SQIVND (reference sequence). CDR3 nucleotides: TGTGCCAGTAGCATAGGGACAGACTACGAGCAGTACTTC. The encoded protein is CASSIGTDYEQYF.

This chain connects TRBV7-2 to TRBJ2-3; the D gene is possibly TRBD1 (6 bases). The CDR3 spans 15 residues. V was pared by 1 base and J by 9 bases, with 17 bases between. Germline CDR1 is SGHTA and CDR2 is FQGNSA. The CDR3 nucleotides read TGTGCCAGCAGCTTAGTAGCTCTAGCCAGGGGAACGCAGTATTTT. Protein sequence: CASSLVALARGTQYF.

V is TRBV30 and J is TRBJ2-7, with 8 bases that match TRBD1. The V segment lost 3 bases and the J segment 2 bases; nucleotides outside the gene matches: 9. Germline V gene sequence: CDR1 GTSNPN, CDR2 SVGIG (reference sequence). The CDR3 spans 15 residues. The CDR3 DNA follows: TGTGCCTGGAGAACTACCGACAGGGGACCCTACGAGCAGTACTTC. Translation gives CAWRTTDRGPYEQYF.

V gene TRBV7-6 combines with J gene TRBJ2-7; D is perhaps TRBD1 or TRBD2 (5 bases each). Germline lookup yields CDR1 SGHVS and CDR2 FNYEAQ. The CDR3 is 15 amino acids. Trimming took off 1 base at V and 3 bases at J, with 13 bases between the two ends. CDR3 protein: CASSLGTGTDYEQYF. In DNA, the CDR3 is TGTGCCAGCAGCTTAGGGACCGGGACGGACTACGAGCAGTACTTC.

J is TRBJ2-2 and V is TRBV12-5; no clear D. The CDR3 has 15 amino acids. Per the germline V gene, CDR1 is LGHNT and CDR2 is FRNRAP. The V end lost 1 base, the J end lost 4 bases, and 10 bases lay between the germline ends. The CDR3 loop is CASGLDSRATGELFF. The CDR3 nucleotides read TGTGCTAGTGGTTTGGACAGTAGGGCCACCGGGGAGCTGTTTTTT. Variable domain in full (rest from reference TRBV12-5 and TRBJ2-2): DARVTQTPRHKVTEMGQEVTMRCQPILGHNTVFWYRQTMMQGLELLAYFRNRAPLDDSGMPKDRFSAEMPDATLATLKIQPSEPRDSAVYFCASGLDSRATGELFFGEGSRLTVL.

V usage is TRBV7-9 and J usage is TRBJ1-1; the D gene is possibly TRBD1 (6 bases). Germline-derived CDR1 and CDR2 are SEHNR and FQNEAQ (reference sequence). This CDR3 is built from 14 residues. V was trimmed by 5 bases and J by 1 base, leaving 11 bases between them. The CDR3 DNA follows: TGTGCCAGCAGCCCGGGACAATGGAACACTGAAGCTTTCTTT. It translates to CASSPGQWNTEAFF.

This CDR3 is CASSQLGGAGYTEAFF. CDR3 coding DNA: TGCGCCAGCAGCCAATTAGGAGGGGCGGGATACACTGAAGCTTTCTTT. The chain couples TRBV4-3 to TRBJ1-1; D is perhaps TRBD1 (5 bases). V shed 2 bases and J shed 3 bases, with 16 bases lying between them. CDR1 LGHNA and CDR2 YSLEER come from the germline V gene. This CDR3 spans 16 amino acids.

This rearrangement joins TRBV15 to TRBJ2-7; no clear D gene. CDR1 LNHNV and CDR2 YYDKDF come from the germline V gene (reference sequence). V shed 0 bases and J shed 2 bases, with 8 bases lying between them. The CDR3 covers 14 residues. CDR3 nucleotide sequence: TGTGCCACCAGCAGAGATCGGTCTACCTACGAGCAGTACTTC. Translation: CATSRDRSTYEQYF.